Listed below are T cell receptor beta chains from one sample, sequenced in a study of shared clonotypes between healthy human individuals. Produced via immunoSEQ multiplex PCR; TCRdb's table is partial and in-frame only. The profile shows about 2.3 million clones, approximately 93% of them singletons. The sample was naive CD4+ T cells from PBMCs. The receptors come from a young man in good health. Some clones in this sample may be carry-over from other donors' samples. The CDR3 runs from the conserved cysteine through the conserved F or W. D genes are given only for firm matches. Clone size is given for some rows only: seen once, a few or many times, or a class if the clone is expanded.

J: TRBJ1-1
V: TRBV18
length: 16
size: NA
D: NA
CDR3: CASSPGIIGLNTEAFF
DNA: TGTGCCAGCTCACCGGGCATCATTGGGTTGAACACTGAAGCTTTCTTT

J: TRBJ2-7
V: TRBV15
length: 14
size: NA
D: NA
CDR3: CATSRVAREDEQYF
DNA: TGTGCCACCAGCAGAGTAGCGCGAGAGGACGAGCAGTACTTC

J: TRBJ2-7
V: TRBV2
length: 13
size: NA
D: NA
CDR3: CASREQVTYEQYF
DNA: TGTGCCAGCAGGGAACAGGTGACCTACGAGCAGTACTTC

J: TRBJ1-2
V: TRBV30
length: 16
size: few
D: TRBD1
CDR3: CAWSDFRTGSNGGYTF
DNA: TGTGCCTGGAGCGACTTTAGGACAGGGAGCAACGGTGGCTACACCTTC

J: TRBJ2-3
V: TRBV2
length: 12
size: NA
D: NA
CDR3: CASSYRPDTQYF
DNA: TGTGCCAGCAGTTACAGACCAGATACGCAGTATTTT

J: TRBJ2-3
V: TRBV9
length: 16
size: once
D: TRBD2
CDR3: CASSVRGLASTDTQYF
DNA: TGTGCCAGCAGCGTTAGGGGACTAGCCAGCACAGATACGCAGTATTTT

J: TRBJ2-1
V: TRBV7-3
length: 16
size: NA
D: TRBD2
CDR3: CASSLLAERVLNEQFF
DNA: TGTGCCAGCAGCTTACTAGCGGAGCGCGTACTGAATGAGCAGTTCTTC

J: TRBJ1-5
V: TRBV2
length: 17
size: NA
D: TRBD1
CDR3: CASSPPTGGGSNQPQHF
DNA: TGTGCCAGCAGTCCCCCGACAGGGGGTGGAAGCAATCAGCCCCAGCATTTT

J: TRBJ2-5
V: TRBV6-6
length: 14
size: NA
D: NA
CDR3: CASSYLGNRETQYF
DNA: TGTGCCAGCAGTTACTTGGGGAATCGAGAGACCCAGTACTTC

J: TRBJ2-3
V: TRBV29-1
length: 14
size: NA
D: NA
CDR3: CSVLGGSGTDTQYF
DNA: TGCAGCGTTTTAGGAGGTTCGGGCACAGATACGCAGTATTTT

J: TRBJ2-5
V: TRBV5-1
length: 14
size: NA
D: NA
CDR3: CASSIRQVQETQYF
DNA: TGCGCCAGCAGCATTAGACAGGTCCAAGAGACCCAGTACTTC

J: TRBJ2-1
V: TRBV6-1
length: 14
size: once
D: TRBD2
CDR3: CASDGTSGKTRRFF
DNA: TGTGCCAGCGACGGGACTAGCGGGAAAACCAGGCGGTTCTTC

J: TRBJ2-5
V: TRBV6-6
length: 15
size: NA
D: TRBD2
CDR3: CASSSGLAGMETQYF
DNA: TGTGCCAGCAGTTCCGGACTAGCGGGAATGGAGACCCAGTACTTC

J: TRBJ2-1
V: TRBV4-3
length: 16
size: NA
D: NA
CDR3: CASSQDPPGPYNEQFF
DNA: TGCGCCAGCAGCCAAGATCCCCCAGGGCCCTACAATGAGCAGTTCTTC

J: TRBJ2-7
V: TRBV6-1
length: 13
size: NA
D: NA
CDR3: CASNLAGGGEQYF
DNA: TGTGCCAGCAATCTAGCCGGGGGCGGCGAGCAGTACTTC

J: TRBJ1-5
V: TRBV7-2
length: 13
size: NA
D: NA
CDR3: CASSLVLDQPQHF
DNA: TGTGCCAGCAGCTTAGTTTTGGATCAGCCCCAGCATTTT

J: TRBJ2-5
V: TRBV6-1
length: 19
size: NA
D: TRBD2
CDR3: CASSAKTSGGAYLRETQYF
DNA: TGTGCCAGCAGTGCCAAAACTAGCGGGGGAGCCTACCTTCGAGAGACCCAGTACTTC

J: TRBJ2-1
V: TRBV5-1
length: 17
size: NA
D: NA
CDR3: CASSSTEPGPSNNEQFF
DNA: TGCGCCAGCAGCTCCACCGAACCGGGACCCTCGAACAATGAGCAGTTCTTC

J: TRBJ1-4
V: TRBV7-2
length: 15
size: NA
D: NA
CDR3: CASSPKTLGNEKLFF
DNA: TGTGCCAGCAGCCCGAAGACGTTGGGAAATGAAAAACTGTTTTTT

J: TRBJ2-1
V: TRBV18
length: 15
size: NA
D: TRBD1
CDR3: CASSPDRAGYNEQFF
DNA: TGTGCCAGCTCACCGGACAGGGCCGGATACAATGAGCAGTTCTTC

J: TRBJ2-7
V: TRBV7-3
length: 14
size: NA
D: TRBD2
CDR3: CASSPGTSGYEQYF
DNA: TGTGCCAGCAGCCCGGGGACTAGCGGCTACGAGCAGTACTTC

J: TRBJ2-7
V: TRBV29-1
length: 14
size: NA
D: TRBD2
CDR3: CSVATSGSSDEQYF
DNA: TGCAGCGTCGCGACTAGCGGGAGTAGCGACGAGCAGTACTTC

J: TRBJ1-1
V: TRBV7-3
length: 15
size: NA
D: TRBD1
CDR3: CASSFSGTGKIEAFF
DNA: TGTGCCAGCAGCTTCTCCGGGACAGGGAAGATTGAAGCTTTCTTT

J: TRBJ2-5
V: TRBV6-4
length: 13
size: NA
D: NA
CDR3: CASSLTRSQTQYF
DNA: TGTGCCAGCAGCTTGACCAGGAGCCAGACCCAGTACTTC

J: TRBJ2-5
V: TRBV7-3
length: 14
size: NA
D: NA
CDR3: CASSLRAGQETQYF
DNA: TGTGCCAGCAGCTTAAGGGCAGGACAAGAGACCCAGTACTTC

J: TRBJ1-1
V: TRBV6-5
length: 15
size: NA
D: NA
CDR3: CASNPPGTQNTEAFF
DNA: TGTGCCAGCAATCCCCCCGGGACTCAAAACACTGAAGCTTTCTTT

J: TRBJ1-5
V: TRBV19
length: 13
size: NA
D: NA
CDR3: CASSLRGNQPQHF
DNA: TGTGCCAGTAGTCTACGGGGGAATCAGCCCCAGCATTTT

J: TRBJ1-5
V: TRBV28
length: 12
size: NA
D: NA
CDR3: CASGSPTQPQHF
DNA: TGTGCCAGCGGGAGTCCTACTCAGCCCCAGCATTTT

J: TRBJ2-5
V: TRBV30
length: 16
size: NA
D: NA
CDR3: CAWSVLGGGMVETQYF
DNA: TGTGCCTGGAGTGTACTTGGAGGGGGGATGGTGGAGACCCAGTACTTC

J: TRBJ1-2
V: TRBV5-1
length: 14
size: NA
D: NA
CDR3: CASSLSPANYGYTF
DNA: TGCGCCAGCAGCTTGTCGCCAGCTAACTATGGCTACACCTTC

J: TRBJ2-1
V: TRBV18
length: 17
size: NA
D: TRBD2
CDR3: CASSPLSGRGGYNEQFF
DNA: TGTGCCAGCTCACCTCTAAGCGGGAGAGGAGGGTACAATGAGCAGTTCTTC

J: TRBJ2-2
V: TRBV7-8
length: 12
size: NA
D: TRBD1
CDR3: CASSPDRGELFF
DNA: TGTGCCAGCAGCCCTGACAGGGGAGAGCTGTTTTTT

J: TRBJ2-5
V: TRBV13
length: 16
size: NA
D: TRBD2
CDR3: CASSLNLAGGGETQYF
DNA: TGTGCCAGCAGCCTAAACTTAGCGGGAGGGGGCGAGACCCAGTACTTC

J: TRBJ2-1
V: TRBV30
length: 15
size: NA
D: TRBD1
CDR3: CAWSVGQSSYNEQFF
DNA: TGTGCCTGGAGTGTGGGACAGAGCTCCTACAATGAGCAGTTCTTC

J: TRBJ2-3
V: TRBV18
length: 12
size: NA
D: NA
CDR3: CASSPKGDTQYF
DNA: TGTGCCAGCTCACCGAAAGGTGATACGCAGTATTTT

J: TRBJ2-5
V: TRBV7-3
length: 13
size: NA
D: NA
CDR3: CASSLDRSETQYF
DNA: TGTGCCAGCAGCTTAGATAGAAGCGAGACCCAGTACTTC

J: TRBJ2-1
V: TRBV6-1
length: 14
size: NA
D: NA
CDR3: CASSLRGRESEQFF
DNA: TGTGCCAGCAGCCTAAGGGGTAGGGAGTCTGAGCAGTTCTTC